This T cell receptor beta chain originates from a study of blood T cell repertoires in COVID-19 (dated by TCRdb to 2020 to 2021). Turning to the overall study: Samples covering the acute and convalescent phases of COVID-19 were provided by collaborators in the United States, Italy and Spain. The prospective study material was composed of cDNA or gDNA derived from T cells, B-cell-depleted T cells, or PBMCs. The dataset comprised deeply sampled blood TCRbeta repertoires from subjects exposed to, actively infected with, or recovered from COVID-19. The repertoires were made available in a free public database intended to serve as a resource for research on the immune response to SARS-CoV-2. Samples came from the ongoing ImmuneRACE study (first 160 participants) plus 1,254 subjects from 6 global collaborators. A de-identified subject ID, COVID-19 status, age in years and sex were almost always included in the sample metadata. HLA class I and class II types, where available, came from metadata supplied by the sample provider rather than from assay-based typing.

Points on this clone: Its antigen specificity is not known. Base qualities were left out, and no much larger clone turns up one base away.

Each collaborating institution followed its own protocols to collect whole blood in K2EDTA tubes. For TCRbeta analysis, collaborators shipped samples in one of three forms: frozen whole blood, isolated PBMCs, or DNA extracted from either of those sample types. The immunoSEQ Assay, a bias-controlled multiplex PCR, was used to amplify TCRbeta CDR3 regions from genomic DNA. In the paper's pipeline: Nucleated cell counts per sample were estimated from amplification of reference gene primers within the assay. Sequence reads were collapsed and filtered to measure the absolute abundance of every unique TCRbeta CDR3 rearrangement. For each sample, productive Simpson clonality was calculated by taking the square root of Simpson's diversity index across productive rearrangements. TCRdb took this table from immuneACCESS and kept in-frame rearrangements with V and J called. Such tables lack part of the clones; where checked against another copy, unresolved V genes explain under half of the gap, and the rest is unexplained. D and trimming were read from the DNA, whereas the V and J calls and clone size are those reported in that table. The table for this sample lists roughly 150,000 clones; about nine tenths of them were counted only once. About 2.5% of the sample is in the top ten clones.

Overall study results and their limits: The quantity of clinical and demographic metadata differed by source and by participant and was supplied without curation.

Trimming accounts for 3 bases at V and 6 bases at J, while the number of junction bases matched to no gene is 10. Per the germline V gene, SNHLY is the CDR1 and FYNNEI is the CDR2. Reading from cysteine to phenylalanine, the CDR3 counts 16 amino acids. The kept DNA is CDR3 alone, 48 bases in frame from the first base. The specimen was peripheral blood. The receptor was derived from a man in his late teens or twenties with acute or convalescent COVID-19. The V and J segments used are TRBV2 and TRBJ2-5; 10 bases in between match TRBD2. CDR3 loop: CASSDRSGGARKTQYF. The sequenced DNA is TGTGCCAGCAGTGATAGGAGCGGGGGGGCTCGAAAGACCCAGTACTTC. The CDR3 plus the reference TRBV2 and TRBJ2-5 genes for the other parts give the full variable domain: EPEVTQTPSHQVTQMGQEVILRCVPISNHLYFYWYRQILGQKVEFLVSFYNNEISEKSEIFDDQFSVERPDGSNFTLKIRSTKLEDSAMYFCASSDRSGGARKTQYFGPGTRLLVL.